This TCR beta chain emerged from a study of blood T cell repertoires in COVID-19 (dated by TCRdb to 2020 to 2021). Broadly, across the study: Samples covering the acute and convalescent phases of COVID-19 were provided by collaborators in the United States, Italy and Spain. HLA class I and class II types, where available, came from metadata supplied by the sample provider rather than from assay-based typing. The material from the prospective study consisted of cDNA or gDNA derived from T cells, B-cell-depleted T cells, or PBMCs. The repertoires were released in a freely available public database meant as a resource for research on the immune response to SARS-CoV-2. The dataset comprised deeply sampled blood TCRbeta repertoires from subjects exposed to, actively infected with, or recovered from COVID-19. A de-identified subject ID, COVID-19 status, age in years and sex were almost always included in the sample metadata. The samples were drawn from two sources: the first 160 participants of the ongoing ImmuneRACE study, and 1,000 to 1,500 subjects contributed by 6 global collaborators.

Overall results and qualifications from the work: How much clinical and demographic metadata was included differed by source and by participant, and the metadata was provided uncurated.

TCRbeta CDR3 regions were amplified from genomic DNA by means of the immunoSEQ Assay, a bias-controlled multiplex PCR. The study's own analysis went as follows. Within the assay, amplification of reference gene primers was used to estimate how many nucleated cells each sample contained. To quantify the absolute abundance of each unique TCRbeta CDR3 rearrangement, sequence reads were collapsed and filtered. For each sample, productive Simpson clonality was calculated by taking the square root of Simpson's diversity index across productive rearrangements. TCRdb mirrors the immuneACCESS table, restricted to in-frame sequences. Some clones are absent from its copies; in checked studies, under half trace to an unresolved V gene, and the reason for the others is unknown. The V and J calls and the clone size are those of that table, but D and trimming were determined from the DNA. Here the sample has about 210,000 clones; more than 85% occur a single time. The ten largest make up roughly 0.69% of the sample.

A remark on this clone: This clone's antigen is unknown. Base quality data are lacking; no much larger clone is found one base away.

Whole blood was collected in K2EDTA tubes by collaborating institutions according to the institutions' own protocols. For TCRbeta analysis, collaborators shipped samples in one of three forms: frozen whole blood, isolated PBMCs, or DNA extracted from either of those sample types. The sample comprised peripheral blood. This TCR was sampled from a man aged 40-49 years with acute or convalescent COVID-19.

The bases read TGTGCCAGCAGCGCCGACAGGGGAGTTGGCAATCAGCCCCAGCATTTT. It codes for CASSADRGVGNQPQHF. The chain is encoded by TRBV9 joined to TRBJ1-5; 8 central nucleotides agree with TRBD1. From the cysteine through the phenylalanine, the CDR3 covers 16 amino acids. The only DNA kept is the CDR3, 48 bases in frame from the first base. The CDR1 and CDR2 encoded by the germline V gene are SGDLS and YYNGEE. Germline trimming amounts to 3 bases on V and 2 bases on J, with 7 as the count of junction bases outside the gene matches.